The 7 T cell receptor beta chains below come from one sample, sequenced in a study of graft-versus-host responses after intestinal transplantation. TCRdb's copy holds only in-frame clones and misses some; the assay was immunoSEQ multiplex PCR. The sample records 30,000 to 40,000 clones, 75% to 90% being singletons. The sample in question was PBMCs, obtained about 1,000 days after transplant. All receptors come from a human patient who received an intestinal transplant, so some T cells may come from the graft donor.

V and J are TRBV18 and TRBJ1-2; D ambiguous. The CDR3 is 15 residues long. Looked up from germline, CDR1 is KGHSH and CDR2 is LQKENI. The V gene lost 1 base and the J gene lost 4 bases, with 13 bases spanning the gap. This chain's CDR3 is CASSPLAPGGYGYTF. CDR3 nucleotides: TGTGCCAGCTCACCACTAGCGCCAGGCGGCTATGGCTACACCTTC.

V gene TRBV18 combines with J gene TRBJ2-7, with TRBD2 as a possible D gene (6 bases). V was shortened by 6 bases and J by 2 bases, with 11 bases between the two germline ends. The germline gives CDR1 KGHSH, CDR2 LQKENI. The length of the CDR3 is 13 residues. In DNA, the CDR3 is TGTGCCAGCTCTTGGTCGGGGGCCTACGAGCAGTACTTC. Translation gives CASSWSGAYEQYF.

The rearrangement uses TRBV7-6 and TRBJ2-5; unclear D gene. Trimming removed 1 base at V and 2 bases at J, with 11 bases between. Germline V CDR1 and CDR2: SGHVS, FNYEAQ. The CDR3 runs 15 residues. CDR3 in amino acids: CASSLVPARQETQYF. The DNA for the CDR3 is TGTGCCAGCAGCTTAGTACCCGCTAGGCAAGAGACCCAGTACTTC.

This clone is a singleton in its sample. The chain links TRBV9 to TRBJ2-3, with 9 bases aligning to TRBD2. Trimming took 4 bases from V and 0 from J; bases not matched to a gene: 15. CDR3 length equals 19 residues. Germline V lookup: CDR1 SGDLS, CDR2 YYNGEE. The CDR3 bases are TGTGCCAGCAGCTCGCCTCTAGCGGGAATACATACTAGCACAGATACGCAGTATTTT. Its protein is CASSSPLAGIHTSTDTQYF.

The gene calls are TRBV5-1 and TRBJ2-2; no reliable D call. Trimming took 1 base from V and 7 from J, leaving 5 bases between them. The length of the CDR3 is 12 residues. From germline, CDR1 is SGHRS and CDR2 YFSETQ. CDR3 in DNA: TGCGCCAGCAGCTTGCTTAGCGGGGAGCTGTTTTTT. Its protein is CASSLLSGELFF.

V usage is TRBV5-6 and J usage is TRBJ1-2; D not certain. Per germline, CDR1 SGHDT and CDR2 YYEEEE. V gave up 6 bases and J gave up 1 base, with 16 bases separating them. CDR3 size: 15 residues. CDR3 in DNA: TGTGCCAGCATCCCCCTTAGGGAAGTTAACTATGGCTACACCTTC. It codes for CASIPLREVNYGYTF.

The chain combines TRBV5-4 with TRBJ2-3, with 8 bases that match TRBD1. Per the germline V gene, CDR1 is SGHNT and CDR2 is YYREEE (reference sequence). This CDR3 spans 15 amino acids. Trimming cost V 1 base and J 4 bases; bases outside gene matches: 5. The CDR3: CASSLRPTGADTQYF. CDR3 nucleotides: TGTGCCAGCAGCTTGCGGCCGACAGGGGCAGATACGCAGTATTTT.